This record concerns one TCR beta chain sequence. These data originate in a study of blood T cell repertoires in COVID-19. At the level of the study: Samples representing acute and convalescent COVID-19 were sourced from the United States, Italy and Spain. PBMCs, B-cell-depleted T cells, or T cells were the source of the cDNA or gDNA that made up the material.

As handled by the study authors: Estimation of nucleated cell counts relied on the amplification of reference gene primers. The data were produced by immunoSEQ multiplex PCR, yet TCRdb's version contains in-frame clones alone and is incomplete. V and J calls and clone size are those listed in that table; D and trimming were worked out from the DNA. The data show about 190,000 clones, roughly 86% seen once. This CDR3 comprises 14 residues. Looked up from germline, CDR1 is LNHDA and CDR2 is SQIVND (reference sequence). V was clipped by 5 bases and J by 5 bases; unmatched bases: 5. The sequenced sample was peripheral blood. J is TRBJ2-2 and V is TRBV19, with 7 bases that match TRBD2. This TCR was sampled from a woman between 65 and 79 years old with active or convalescent COVID-19. CDR3 in amino acids: CASSPGLLTGELFF. For the CDR3, the DNA is TGTGCCAGTAGTCCGGGACTACTTACCGGGGAGCTGTTTTTT.